This T cell receptor (beta chain) was obtained from a study of blood T cell repertoires in COVID-19. Study-level information: The recovered donors of Cohort 3 showed two negative PCRs, clearance, or symptom resolution.

Grouping used clinical history reported by participants in a survey and questionnaire. The V end was cut by 5 bases, the J end by 2 bases, with 8 bases between. Germline assignment: CDR1 MNHEY and CDR2 SMNVEV (reference sequence). CDR3 length: 13 amino acids. Study processing details: Amplification of reference gene primers was used by the study to estimate nucleated cell counts. Sequencing used immunoSEQ multiplex PCR; TCRdb keeps in-frame clones, though not all of them. The V and J calls and the clone size are those of that table, but D and trimming were determined from the DNA. This sample has a few hundred thousand clones, with around 86% found just once.

The sequence came from a young man in a cohort exposed to, infected with or recovered from COVID-19 (not recorded which). Sequencing was performed on PBMCs or T cells enriched from blood (not recorded which). The chain couples TRBV27 to TRBJ2-3; D is unclear. CDR3 coding DNA: TGTGCCAGCAGTCTCGGGTCCACAGATACGCAGTATTTT. This encodes CASSLGSTDTQYF.